This T cell receptor beta chain was retrieved from a study of early T cells in non-severe SARS-CoV-2 infection. General study results and limits: Anti-spike CD8 responses were favored by VDJdb matching, which missed private and CD4 specificities.

Via MiXCR, TCRdb re-called the 5' RACE reads, giving one row per CDR3 protein. The repertoire holds fewer than 30,000 distinct CDR3 sequences, with roughly 4.5% as singletons. In this sample, this clonotype turned up many times. Its antigen is not known. Trimming shortened V by 4 bases and J by 4 bases, and 10 bases separated the two germline ends. CDR1 and CDR2 from the germline V gene are SNHLY and FYNNEI. The CDR3 has 13 residues. The sequencing sample was made of whole blood. The J gene is TRBJ2-5, the V gene TRBV2, with D perhaps TRBD1 (5 bases). The receptor was derived from an adult who was a healthcare worker with PCR-confirmed SARS-CoV-2 infection or an uninfected control (not recorded which). The chain's CDR3 is CASSVQGRETQYF. DNA of the CDR3: TGTGCCAGCAGTGTCCAGGGTAGAGAGACCCAGTACTTC.